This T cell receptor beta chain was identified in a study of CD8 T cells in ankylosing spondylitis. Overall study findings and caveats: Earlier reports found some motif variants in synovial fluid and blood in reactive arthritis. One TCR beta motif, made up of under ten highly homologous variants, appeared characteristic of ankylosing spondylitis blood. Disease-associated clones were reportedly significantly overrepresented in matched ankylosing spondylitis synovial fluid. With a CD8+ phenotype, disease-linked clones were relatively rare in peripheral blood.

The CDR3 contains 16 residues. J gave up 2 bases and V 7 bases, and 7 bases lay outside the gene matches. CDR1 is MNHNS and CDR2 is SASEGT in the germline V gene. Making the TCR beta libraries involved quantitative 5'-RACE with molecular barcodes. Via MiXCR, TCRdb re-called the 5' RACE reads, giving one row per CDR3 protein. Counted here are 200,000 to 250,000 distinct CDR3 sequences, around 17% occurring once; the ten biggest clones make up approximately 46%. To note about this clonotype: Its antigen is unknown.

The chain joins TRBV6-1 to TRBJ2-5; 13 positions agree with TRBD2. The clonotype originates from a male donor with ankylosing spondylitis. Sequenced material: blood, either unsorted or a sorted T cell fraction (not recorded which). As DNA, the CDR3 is TGTGCCAGCAACGATCCGGGACTAGCGGGGCAAGAGACCCAGTACTTC. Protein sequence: CASNDPGLAGQETQYF.